The 4 T cell receptor beta chains below were found in one sample sequenced in a study of OX40 agonist ivuxolimab in advanced cancers. Method: immunoSEQ multiplex PCR; TCRdb's copy keeps in-frame clones and lacks some. Of more than 40,000 clones listed, about nine tenths were seen once; the top ten hold roughly 54%. The source material was CD4+ or CD8+ T cells sorted from blood, sampled in a trial of the OX40 agonist ivuxolimab. All receptors come from an adult with an advanced solid tumor such as melanoma, head and neck, liver or kidney cancer.

This clone was counted a single time. J is TRBJ1-2 and V is TRBV20-1; D is unclear. Trimming took off 3 bases at V and 5 bases at J, with 7 bases between the two ends. CDR3 length: 11 amino acids. Germline V gives CDR1 DFQATT, CDR2 SNEGSKA (reference sequence). CDR3 nucleotide sequence: TGCAGTGCTAGCGGTAATTATGGCTACACCTTC. Translated, it gives CSASGNYGYTF.

This rearrangement joins TRBV15 to TRBJ2-7; tentatively, D is TRBD2 (6 bases). The length of the CDR3 is 15 residues. The V end was cut by 0 bases, the J end by 5 bases, with 14 bases between. In germline, CDR1 is LNHNV, CDR2 YYDKDF (reference sequence). CDR3 sequence (DNA): TGTGCCACCAGCAGAGATCCGGTGGCTAGCGACGAGCAGTACTTC. Amino acid sequence: CATSRDPVASDEQYF.

CDR3 sequence reads: CASRPPLGDRLYEQYF. CDR3 sequence (DNA): TGCGCCAGCAGACCTCCGTTGGGGGACAGGCTCTACGAGCAGTACTTC. The V gene is TRBV23-1, the J gene TRBJ2-7; 8 bases match TRBD1. TRBV23-1 is an open reading frame, and its role is uncertain. The V segment lost 6 bases and the J segment 3 bases; nucleotides outside the gene matches: 13. This CDR3 is built from 16 residues.

The chain employs TRBV7-6 and TRBJ2-3; D tentatively reads TRBD1 or TRBD2 (7 bases each). The V gene lost 6 bases and the J gene lost 3 bases, with 16 bases spanning the gap. CDR1 and CDR2 from the germline V gene are SGHVS and FNYEAQ. CDR3 length: 15 residues. CDR3 sequence: CASSRQGGGTDTQYF. The CDR3 DNA follows: TGTGCCAGCAGTCGGCAGGGGGGGGGTACAGATACGCAGTATTTT.